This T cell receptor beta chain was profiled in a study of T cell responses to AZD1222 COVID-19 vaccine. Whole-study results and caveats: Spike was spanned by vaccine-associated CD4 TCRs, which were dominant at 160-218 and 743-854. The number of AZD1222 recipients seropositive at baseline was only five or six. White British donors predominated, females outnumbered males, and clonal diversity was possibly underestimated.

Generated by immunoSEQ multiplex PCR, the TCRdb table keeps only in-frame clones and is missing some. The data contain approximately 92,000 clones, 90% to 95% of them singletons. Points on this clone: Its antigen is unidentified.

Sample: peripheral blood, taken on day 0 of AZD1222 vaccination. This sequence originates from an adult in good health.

For the CDR3, the DNA is TGTGCCAGCAGTGAATTCATTCAGTACTTC. This gives the protein CASSEFIQYF. The chain couples TRBV6-1 to TRBJ2-4; no clear D gene. The CDR3 spans 10 residues. The germline V and J ends were trimmed by 2 bases and 9 bases, with 2 bases remaining between them. CDR1 is MNHNS, CDR2 SASEGT, per germline.